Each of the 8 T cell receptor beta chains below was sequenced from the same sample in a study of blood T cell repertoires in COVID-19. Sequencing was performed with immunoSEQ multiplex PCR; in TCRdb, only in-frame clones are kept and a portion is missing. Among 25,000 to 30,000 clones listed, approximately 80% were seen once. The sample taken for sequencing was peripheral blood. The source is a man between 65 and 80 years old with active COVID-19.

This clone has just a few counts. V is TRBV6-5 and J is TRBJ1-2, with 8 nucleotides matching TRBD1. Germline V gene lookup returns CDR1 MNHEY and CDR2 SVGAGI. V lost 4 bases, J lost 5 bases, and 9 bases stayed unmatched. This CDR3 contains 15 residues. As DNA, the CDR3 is TGTGCCAGCAGTTCTACTCAGGGGGCGGCTTATGGCTACACCTTC. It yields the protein CASSSTQGAAYGYTF.

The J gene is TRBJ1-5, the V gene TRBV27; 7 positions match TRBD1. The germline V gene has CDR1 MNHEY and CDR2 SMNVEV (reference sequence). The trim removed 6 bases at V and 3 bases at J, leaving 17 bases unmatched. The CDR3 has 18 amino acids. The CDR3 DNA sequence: TGTGCCAGCAGCCTAGACAGGGACTGGTGCCCGTCCAATCAGCCCCAGCATTTT. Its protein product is CASSLDRDWCPSNQPQHF.

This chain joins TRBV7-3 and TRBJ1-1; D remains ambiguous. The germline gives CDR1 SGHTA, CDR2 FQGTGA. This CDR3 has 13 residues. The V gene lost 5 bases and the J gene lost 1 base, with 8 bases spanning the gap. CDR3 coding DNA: TGTGCCAGCAGCCAACTTCGGAACACTGAAGCTTTCTTT. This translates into CASSQLRNTEAFF.

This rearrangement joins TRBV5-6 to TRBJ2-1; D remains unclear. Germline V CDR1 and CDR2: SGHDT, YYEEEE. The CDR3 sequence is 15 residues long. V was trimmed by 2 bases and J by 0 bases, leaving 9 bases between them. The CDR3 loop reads CASSFIPSSYNEQFF. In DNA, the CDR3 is TGTGCCAGCAGCTTTATCCCGAGCTCCTACAATGAGCAGTTCTTC. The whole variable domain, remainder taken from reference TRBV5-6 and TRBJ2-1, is DAGVTQSPTHLIKTRGQQVTLRCSPKSGHDTVSWYQQALGQGPQFIFQYYEEEERQRGNFPDRFSGHQFPNYSSELNVNALLLGDSALYLCASSFIPSSYNEQFFGPGTRLTVL.

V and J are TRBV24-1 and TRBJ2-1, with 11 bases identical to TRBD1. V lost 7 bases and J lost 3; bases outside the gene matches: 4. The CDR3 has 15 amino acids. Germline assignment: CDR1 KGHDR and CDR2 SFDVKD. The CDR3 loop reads CATSRGQGGYNEQFF. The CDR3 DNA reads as TGTGCCACCAGCCGGGGACAGGGGGGCTACAATGAGCAGTTCTTC.

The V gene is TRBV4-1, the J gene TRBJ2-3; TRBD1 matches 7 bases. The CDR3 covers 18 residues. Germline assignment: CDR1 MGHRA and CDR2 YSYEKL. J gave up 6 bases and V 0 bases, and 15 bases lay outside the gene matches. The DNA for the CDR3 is TGCGCCAGCAGCCAAGATTTCGGAATACAGGGGCTTGGGGATACGCAGTATTTT. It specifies CASSQDFGIQGLGDTQYF.

CDR3: CASSERQGSTEAFF. The CDR3 DNA reads as TGTGCCAGCAGTGAAAGACAGGGTAGTACTGAAGCTTTCTTT. The J gene is TRBJ1-1, the V gene TRBV2; 7 nucleotides align to TRBD1. The CDR3 contains 14 residues. V lost 2 bases, J lost 5 bases, and 5 bases stayed unmatched. CDR1 and CDR2 from the germline V gene are SNHLY and FYNNEI.

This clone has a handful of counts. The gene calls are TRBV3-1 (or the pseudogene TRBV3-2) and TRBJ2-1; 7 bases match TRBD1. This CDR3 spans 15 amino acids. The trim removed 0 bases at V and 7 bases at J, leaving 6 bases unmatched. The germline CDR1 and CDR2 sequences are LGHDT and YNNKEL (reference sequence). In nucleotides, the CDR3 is TGTGCCAGCAGCCAAGATACAGGGGAGCGAAATGAGCAGTTCTTC. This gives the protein CASSQDTGERNEQFF.